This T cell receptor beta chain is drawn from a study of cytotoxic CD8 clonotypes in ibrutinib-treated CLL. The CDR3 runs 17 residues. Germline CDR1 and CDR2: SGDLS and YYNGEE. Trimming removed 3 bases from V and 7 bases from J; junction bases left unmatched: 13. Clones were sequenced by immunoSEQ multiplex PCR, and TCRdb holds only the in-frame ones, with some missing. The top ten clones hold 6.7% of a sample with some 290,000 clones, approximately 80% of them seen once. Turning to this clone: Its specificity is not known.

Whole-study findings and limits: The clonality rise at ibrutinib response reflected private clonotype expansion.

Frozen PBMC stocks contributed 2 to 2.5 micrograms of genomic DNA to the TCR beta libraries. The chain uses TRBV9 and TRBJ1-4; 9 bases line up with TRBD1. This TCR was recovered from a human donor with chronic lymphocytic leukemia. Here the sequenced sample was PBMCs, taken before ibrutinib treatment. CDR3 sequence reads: CASSEGQGSRLGEKLFF. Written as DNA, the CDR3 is TGTGCCAGCAGCGAGGGACAGGGTAGTCGTTTAGGTGAAAAACTGTTTTTT.